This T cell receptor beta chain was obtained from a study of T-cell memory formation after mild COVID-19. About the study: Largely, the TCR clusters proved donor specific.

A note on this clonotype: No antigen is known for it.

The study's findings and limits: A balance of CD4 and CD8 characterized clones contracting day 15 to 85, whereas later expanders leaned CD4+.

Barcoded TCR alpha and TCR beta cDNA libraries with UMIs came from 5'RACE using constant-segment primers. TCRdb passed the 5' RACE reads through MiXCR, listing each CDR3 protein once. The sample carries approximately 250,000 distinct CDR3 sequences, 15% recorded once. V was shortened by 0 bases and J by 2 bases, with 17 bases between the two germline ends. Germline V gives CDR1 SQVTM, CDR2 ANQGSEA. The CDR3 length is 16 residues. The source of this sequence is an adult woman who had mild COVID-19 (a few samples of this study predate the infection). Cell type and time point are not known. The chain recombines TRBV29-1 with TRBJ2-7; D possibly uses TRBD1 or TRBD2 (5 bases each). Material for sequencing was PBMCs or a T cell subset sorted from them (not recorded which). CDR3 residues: CSVEEGWGSKTYEQYF. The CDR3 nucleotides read TGCAGCGTTGAAGAAGGCTGGGGGAGTAAGACCTACGAGCAGTACTTC.